The next 30 T cell receptor beta chains were all read from a single sample in a study of blood T cell repertoires in COVID-19. TCRdb's table, derived via immunoSEQ multiplex PCR, lists solely in-frame clones and lacks some. Of about 120,000 clones listed, 80% to 90% are singletons. Sample: peripheral blood. The receptors originated from a human donor in a cohort sampled during active COVID-19.

CDR3 sequence (DNA): TGTGCCAGCAGCTTGACAGACAGGGCCACAGAAGCTTTCTTT. Translated: CASSLTDRATEAFF. V gene TRBV7-3 combines with J gene TRBJ1-1; 7 bases align to TRBD1. Germline trimming cut 3 bases from V and 8 bases from J; bases unmatched to any gene: 9. The V gene's germline CDR1 is SGHTA and CDR2 FQGTGA. The CDR3 spans 14 residues.

The chain recombines TRBV7-2 with TRBJ2-1; TRBD2 agrees at 12 bases. The CDR3 has 15 amino acids. With V trimmed by 3 bases and J by 8 bases, 5 bases remained unmatched. CDR1 and CDR2 from the germline V gene are SGHTA and FQGNSA. DNA of the CDR3: TGTGCCAGCAGCTTCCGACTAGCGGGAGAACATGAGCAGTTCTTC. This sequence encodes CASSFRLAGEHEQFF.

The V call is TRBV27, the J call TRBJ1-5; D ambiguous. The CDR3 consists of 12 residues. CDR1 and CDR2 from the germline V gene are MNHEY and SMNVEV (reference sequence). Trimming shortened V by 8 bases and J by 11 bases, and 16 bases separated the two germline ends. The CDR3 reads CASGSPRGAQHF. The CDR3 coding sequence is TGTGCCAGCGGAAGTCCACGCGGGGCCCAGCATTTT.

This clone was detected only once. The rearrangement joins TRBV11-1 to TRBJ2-7; TRBD1 matches at 7 bases. The CDR3 runs to 15 residues. CDR1 is SGHAT and CDR2 is FQDESV in the germline V gene (reference sequence). V lost 5 bases, J lost 0 bases, and 7 bases stayed unmatched. Here the CDR3 DNA reads TGTGCCAGCAGCCCAGACAGGGTGAGCTCCTACGAGCAGTACTTC. Its protein product is CASSPDRVSSYEQYF.

This clone was picked up a small number of times. This sequence joins TRBV28 and TRBJ1-6, with a possible D match to TRBD1 (6 bases). V lost 6 bases to trimming and J lost 7 bases, with 16 bases between them. Germline assignment: CDR1 MDHEN and CDR2 SYDVKM. The CDR3 is 15 amino acids. CDR3 nucleotide sequence: TGTGCCAGCAGCCCCCCCAGGGGACGAAATTCACCCCTCCACTTT. This codes for CASSPPRGRNSPLHF.

This clone appeared a few times. This chain links TRBV29-1 with TRBJ2-1; D is perhaps TRBD2 (5 bases). The length of the CDR3 is 15 residues. In germline, CDR1 is SQVTM, CDR2 ANQGSEA. The V and J ends lost 4 bases and 7 bases respectively, with 20 bases between them. CDR3 coding DNA: TGCAGCGTTGCGCTGTCTAGCCGGAGAGGTAATGAGCAGTTCTTC. Its translation: CSVALSSRRGNEQFF.

This clone was recorded a few times. This rearrangement joins TRBV15 to TRBJ2-3; no firm D call. V lost 3 bases and J lost 2, with 9 bases in between. Germline V gene lookup returns CDR1 LNHNV and CDR2 YYDKDF (reference sequence). CDR3 length: 14 residues. This chain's CDR3 is CATSRGGPTDTQYF. CDR3 nucleotide sequence: TGTGCCACCAGCAGGGGTGGGCCCACAGATACGCAGTATTTT.

V and J are TRBV29-1 and TRBJ1-1, with 8 bases that match TRBD1. V was clipped by 4 bases and J by 1 base; unmatched bases: 5. CDR1 is SQVTM, CDR2 ANQGSEA, per germline. This CDR3 has 14 residues. Here the CDR3 reads CSVGQGRQNTEAFF. DNA of the CDR3: TGCAGCGTTGGACAGGGGCGACAGAACACTGAAGCTTTCTTT.

The gene calls are TRBV5-1 and TRBJ1-2, with D maybe TRBD1 (5 bases). Looked up from germline, CDR1 is SGHRS and CDR2 is YFSETQ. Deletions cut 4 bases from V and 8 bases from J, with 15 bases between. The CDR3 length is 13 residues. The CDR3 is CASSAGSGLGYTF. Here the CDR3 DNA reads TGCGCCAGCAGCGCAGGGTCCGGTCTAGGCTACACCTTC.

The rearrangement links TRBV12-3 or TRBV12-4 to TRBJ1-2; D is unresolved. The CDR3 totals 12 residues. Trimming removed 3 bases at V and 8 bases at J, with 10 bases between. The CDR3 DNA is TGTGCCAGCAGTTTTAATGAGTTGGGCTACACCTTC. Amino acid sequence: CASSFNELGYTF.

The chain recombines TRBV9 with TRBJ2-7; a weak D match, TRBD1 (5 bases). The V end lost 0 bases, the J end lost 1 base, and 8 bases lay between the germline ends. Germline V gene sequence: CDR1 SGDLS, CDR2 YYNGEE. The CDR3 sequence is 14 residues long. CDR3 in DNA: TGTGCCAGCAGCGTAGGGGCAGGGTCCTACGAGCAGTACTTC. The encoded protein is CASSVGAGSYEQYF.

The chain links TRBV5-6 to TRBJ2-5; the match to TRBD2 covers 12 bases. V trimming: 4 bases; J trimming: 2 bases; junction bases outside the gene matches: 15. The CDR3 consists of 19 residues. CDR1 is SGHDT and CDR2 is YYEEEE in the germline V gene. The CDR3 here is CASSRGSLAGGIGQETQYF. The CDR3 DNA reads as TGTGCCAGCAGCCGAGGGTCGCTAGCGGGGGGGATCGGGCAAGAGACCCAGTACTTC.

The gene calls are TRBV19 and TRBJ2-7; 7 bases align to TRBD1. The CDR3 length is 14 residues. V was clipped by 7 bases and J by 3 bases; unmatched bases: 9. The V gene's germline CDR1 is LNHDA and CDR2 SQIVND (reference sequence). For the CDR3, the DNA is TGTGCCAGTACCAACCCGGACAGGATCTACGAGCAGTACTTC. It codes for CASTNPDRIYEQYF. Full variable domain (rest looked up from reference TRBV19 and TRBJ2-7): DGGITQSPKYLFRKEGQNVTLSCEQNLNHDAMYWYRQDPGQGLRLIYYSQIVNDFQKGDIAEGYSVSREKKESFPLTVTSAQKNPTAFYLCASTNPDRIYEQYFGPGTRLTVT.

The CDR3 DNA follows: TGTGCCAGCAGCACAGGGTTTTACTATGGCTACACCTTC. Amino acids: CASSTGFYYGYTF. This chain joins TRBV12-3 or TRBV12-4 and TRBJ1-2; perhaps TRBD1 as D (6 bases). The CDR3 is 13 amino acids. V was shortened by 6 bases and J by 3 bases, with 11 bases between the two germline ends.

J is TRBJ1-1 and V is TRBV24-1; 10 bases line up with TRBD1. The CDR3 is 17 amino acids. V shed 6 bases and J 0 bases; nucleotides not matched to a gene: 9. CDR1 is KGHDR and CDR2 is SFDVKD in the germline V gene. CDR3 sequence reads: CATSPGQGSFMNTEAFF. CDR3 sequence (DNA): TGTGCCACCAGTCCGGGACAGGGGAGCTTCATGAACACTGAAGCTTTCTTT.

The V and J genes are TRBV28 and TRBJ2-1, with 9 bases fitting TRBD2. CDR3 size: 16 residues. Germline CDR1 MDHEN, CDR2 SYDVKM. J was trimmed by 7 bases and V by 3 bases; bases with no gene match: 10. In DNA form, the CDR3 reads TGTGCCAGCAGTTTGACAGCGGGAGGTGCCGGGAATGAGCAGTTCTTC. Residues: CASSLTAGGAGNEQFF.

This clone has only one observation. V and J are TRBV5-6 and TRBJ1-3; the match to TRBD1 covers 10 bases. J was trimmed by 1 base and V by 4 bases; bases with no gene match: 5. This CDR3 spans 16 amino acids. Germline values: CDR1 SGHDT, CDR2 YYEEEE. CDR3 region: CASSPWTGGSGNTIYF. The CDR3 region has the DNA TGTGCCAGCAGCCCGTGGACAGGGGGTTCTGGAAACACCATATATTTT.

V and J are TRBV5-4 and TRBJ2-7, with D perhaps matching TRBD1 (5 bases). The germline V and J ends were trimmed by 0 bases and 5 bases, with 12 bases remaining between them. CDR1 and CDR2 (germline): SGHNT, YYREEE (reference sequence). The CDR3 has 14 residues. The CDR3 loop reads CASSLDRGFDEQYF. The CDR3 DNA reads TGTGCCAGCAGCTTGGATAGGGGTTTTGACGAGCAGTACTTC.

The CDR3 sequence is CASSLAPGTAYEQYF. The CDR3, as DNA: TGTGCCAGCAGCTTAGCACCCGGGACAGCCTACGAGCAGTACTTC. The chain combines TRBV11-2 with TRBJ2-7, with TRBD1 matching 7 bases. The germline V gene has CDR1 SGHAT and CDR2 FQNNGV. The CDR3 is 15 amino acids. V shed 1 base, J shed 2 bases, and the junction held 5 bases outside the gene matches.

The chain links TRBV28 to TRBJ1-5; possibly TRBD1 for D (5 bases). The CDR3 is 14 amino acids. Looked up from germline, CDR1 is MDHEN and CDR2 is SYDVKM. V lost 5 bases and J 0 bases, leaving 8 bases between the germline ends. The CDR3 region has the DNA TGTGCCAGCAGTATAGACAGTAGCAATCAGCCCCAGCATTTT. It yields the protein CASSIDSSNQPQHF.

The chain couples TRBV10-3 to TRBJ1-4, with TRBD1 matching 8 bases. CDR3 size: 13 residues. CDR1 and CDR2 (germline): ENHRY, SYGVKD. V lost 9 bases, J lost 4 bases, and 4 bases stayed unmatched. This CDR3 reads CAIATGVNEKLFF. CDR3 in DNA: TGTGCCATAGCGACAGGGGTTAATGAAAAACTGTTTTTT.

The gene calls are TRBV4-3 and TRBJ1-3; unclear D gene. Germline V gives CDR1 LGHNA, CDR2 YSLEER. The V end lost 5 bases, the J end lost 5 bases, and 16 bases lay between the germline ends. CDR3 length: 15 amino acids. The CDR3, as DNA: TGCGCCAGCAGCAGGTCTGGGGAGCCAAGAAACACCATATATTTT. This translates into CASSRSGEPRNTIYF.

The genes are TRBV18 and TRBJ2-1; TRBD2 agrees at 10 bases. Unmatched junction bases numbered 21, after V lost 3 bases and J lost 4 bases. The germline gives CDR1 KGHSH, CDR2 LQKENI. CDR3 length: 21 amino acids. The chain's CDR3 is CASSPKFSGTSAILRYNEQFF. The CDR3 nucleotides are TGTGCCAGCTCACCGAAATTCTCCGGGACTAGCGCGATTTTAAGATACAATGAGCAGTTCTTC.

The chain combines TRBV7-9 with TRBJ1-3, with D possibly being TRBD1 (5 bases). Trimming cost V 3 bases and J 0 bases, with 9 bases left between them. The CDR3 covers 15 residues. Germline assignment: CDR1 SEHNR and CDR2 FQNEAQ (reference sequence). Written as DNA, the CDR3 is TGTGCCAGCAGCTTTGGGGGGATCTCTGGAAACACCATATATTTT. This gives the protein CASSFGGISGNTIYF.

Worth noting for this clone: Other DNA sequences from this sample encode an identical CDR3 as well. The V and J genes are TRBV14 and TRBJ2-5, with a tentative D call TRBD1 (6 bases). Germline-derived CDR1 and CDR2 are SGHDN and FVKESK. V lost 4 bases, J lost 2 bases, and 8 bases lay in between. The CDR3 length is 13 residues. CDR3 DNA: TGTGCCAGCAGCCGCGGACAGCAAGAGACCCAGTACTTC. Residues: CASSRGQQETQYF. The full variable domain, with the rest looked up from reference TRBV14 and TRBJ2-5, is EAGVTQFPSHSVIEKGQTVTLRCDPISGHDNLYWYRRVMGKEIKFLLHFVKESKQDESGMPNNRFLAERTGGTYSTLKVQPAELEDSGVYFCASSRGQQETQYFGPGTRLLVL.

This chain connects TRBV11-3 to TRBJ2-7; 12 nucleotides line up with TRBD1. Germline lookup yields CDR1 SGHNT and CDR2 YENEEA. Losses at the gene ends were 5 bases for V and 11 bases for J; bases not matched to a gene: 16. The CDR3 consists of 16 residues. The CDR3 DNA is TGTGCCAGCAGCCAACTGGGACAGGGGGCGGGGGCCGAAAAGTACTTC. It yields the protein CASSQLGQGAGAEKYF. The full variable domain, with the rest looked up from reference TRBV11-3 and TRBJ2-7, is EAGVVQSPRYKIIEKKQPVAFWCNPISGHNTLYWYLQNLGQGPELLIRYENEEAVDDSQLPKDRFSAERLKGVDSTLKIQPAELGDSAVYLCASSQLGQGAGAEKYFGPGTRLTVT.

Comment on this clone: The junction shows a germline mismatch at one end, possibly a read error. The chain links TRBV6-5 to TRBJ2-7; a possible D gene is TRBD1 (6 bases). The germline gives CDR1 MNHEY, CDR2 SVGAGI. This CDR3 has 14 residues. CDR3 in DNA: TGTGCCAGCAGTGACTCTTGGGACACCTACGAGCAGTACTTC. As protein: CASSDSWDTYEQYF.

V and J are TRBV27 and TRBJ2-7, with D possibly being TRBD2 (5 bases). The V gene lost 5 bases and the J gene lost 0 bases, with 17 bases spanning the gap. CDR3 length: 16 amino acids. Per the germline V gene, CDR1 is MNHEY and CDR2 is SMNVEV (reference sequence). The CDR3 nucleotides are TGTGCCAGCAGTCCCGAGGCGGGCAGATCCTCCTACGAGCAGTACTTC. This sequence encodes CASSPEAGRSSYEQYF.

The rearrangement uses TRBV12-3 or TRBV12-4 and TRBJ1-3, with a possible D match to TRBD1 (6 bases). Between the trimmed V and J ends, which lost 11 bases and 4 bases, there was a span of 15 bases. The CDR3 extends over 13 amino acids. CDR3 sequence reads: CAASRGWGNTIYF. CDR3 DNA: TGTGCCGCAAGCAGGGGCTGGGGAAACACCATATATTTT.

This chain joins TRBV19 and TRBJ1-5, with 7 bases lining up with TRBD1. Germline loops: CDR1 LNHDA, CDR2 SQIVND (reference sequence). Germline trimming cut 9 bases from V and 2 bases from J; bases unmatched to any gene: 7. CDR3 length: 14 residues. CDR3 residues: CASSRGLGNQPQHF. CDR3 DNA: TGTGCCAGCAGCAGGGGGTTGGGCAATCAGCCCCAGCATTTT.